These T cell receptor beta chains were read from a single sample in a study of Tregs in tolerant kidney transplant recipients. These receptors have no identified antigens. TCRdb's table, derived via immunoSEQ multiplex PCR, lists solely in-frame clones and lacks some. The profile shows thousands of clones, about 44% of them singletons. Sequences were obtained from CD4+ T cells from blood cultured with allogeneic cells. The receptors stem from a human donor in good health. The CDR3 runs from the conserved cysteine through the conserved F or W. D genes are given only for firm matches. The listing skips clone size in some rows; elsewhere it reads once, few, many or a size class.

clone_size: few; cdr3_length: 13; v_call: TRBV7-2; j_call: TRBJ2-5; d_call: TRBD2; cdr3_aa: CASSLEASGTQYF; cdr3_nt: TGTGCCAGCAGCTTAGAGGCTAGCGGGACCCAGTACTTC
clone_size: medium-sized; cdr3_length: 16; v_call: TRBV5-1; j_call: TRBJ2-7; d_call: TRBD1; cdr3_aa: CASSLSTGTGRNEQYF; cdr3_nt: TGCGCCAGCAGTTTATCCACCGGGACAGGGAGAAACGAGCAGTACTTC
clone_size: -; cdr3_length: 16; v_call: TRBV9; j_call: TRBJ2-7; d_call: -; cdr3_aa: CASSVAPRQEAYEQYF; cdr3_nt: TGTGCCAGCAGCGTAGCCCCAAGACAGGAAGCCTACGAGCAGTACTTC
clone_size: -; cdr3_length: 13; v_call: TRBV30; j_call: TRBJ2-3; d_call: -; cdr3_aa: CAWSRGGTDTQYF; cdr3_nt: TGTGCCTGGAGTAGAGGGGGAACAGATACGCAGTATTTT
clone_size: -; cdr3_length: 14; v_call: TRBV9; j_call: TRBJ2-7; d_call: -; cdr3_aa: CASSVPGGSYEQYF; cdr3_nt: TGTGCCAGCAGCGTCCCAGGTGGCTCCTACGAGCAGTACTTC
clone_size: -; cdr3_length: 14; v_call: TRBV6-4; j_call: TRBJ2-1; d_call: TRBD1; cdr3_aa: CASSDSYRGGEQFF; cdr3_nt: TGTGCCAGCAGTGACTCTTACAGGGGTGGTGAGCAGTTCTTC
clone_size: -; cdr3_length: 16; v_call: TRBV5-4; j_call: TRBJ2-2; d_call: -; cdr3_aa: CASSPQSFSNTGELFF; cdr3_nt: TGTGCCAGCAGCCCCCAAAGCTTCTCGAACACCGGGGAGCTGTTTTTT
clone_size: once; cdr3_length: 15; v_call: TRBV6-6; j_call: TRBJ1-1; d_call: -; cdr3_aa: CASSYGGLLNTEAFF; cdr3_nt: TGTGCCAGCAGTTATGGGGGGCTCTTGAACACTGAAGCTTTCTTT
clone_size: few; cdr3_length: 16; v_call: TRBV28; j_call: TRBJ2-5; d_call: -; cdr3_aa: CASGEAGARGGETQYF; cdr3_nt: TGTGCCAGCGGAGAGGCGGGGGCGCGAGGTGGGGAGACCCAGTACTTC
clone_size: -; cdr3_length: 14; v_call: TRBV5-4; j_call: TRBJ1-1; d_call: -; cdr3_aa: CASSLPQLNTEAFF; cdr3_nt: TGTGCCAGCAGCTTACCACAGTTGAACACTGAAGCTTTCTTT
clone_size: few; cdr3_length: 14; v_call: TRBV7-2; j_call: TRBJ1-6; d_call: -; cdr3_aa: CASSLRQANSPLHF; cdr3_nt: TGTGCCAGCAGCCTTAGACAGGCGAATTCACCCCTCCACTTT
clone_size: few; cdr3_length: 14; v_call: TRBV29-1; j_call: TRBJ1-2; d_call: TRBD1; cdr3_aa: CSATKGTTGFGYTF; cdr3_nt: TGCAGCGCTACTAAAGGGACGACAGGGTTTGGCTACACCTTC
clone_size: -; cdr3_length: 12; v_call: TRBV7-2; j_call: TRBJ1-5; d_call: -; cdr3_aa: CASSRSNQPQHF; cdr3_nt: TGTGCCAGCAGCCGAAGCAATCAGCCCCAGCATTTT
clone_size: -; cdr3_length: 14; v_call: TRBV21-1; j_call: TRBJ2-1; d_call: -; cdr3_aa: CASTLALKYNEQFF; cdr3_nt: TGTGCCAGCACACTAGCGTTGAAGTACAATGAGCAGTTCTTC
clone_size: medium-sized; cdr3_length: 13; v_call: TRBV25-1; j_call: TRBJ1-1; d_call: -; cdr3_aa: CASSEGGRKEAFF; cdr3_nt: TGTGCCAGCAGTGAAGGTGGGCGGAAAGAAGCTTTCTTT
clone_size: -; cdr3_length: 16; v_call: TRBV4-3; j_call: TRBJ2-7; d_call: -; cdr3_aa: CASSQDPPGSGYEQYF; cdr3_nt: TGCGCCAGCAGCCAAGATCCTCCCGGGAGTGGGTACGAGCAGTACTTC
clone_size: few; cdr3_length: 14; v_call: TRBV11-1; j_call: TRBJ1-1; d_call: -; cdr3_aa: CASSLGRGGTEAFF; cdr3_nt: TGTGCCAGCAGCTTAGGCCGAGGGGGCACTGAAGCTTTCTTT
clone_size: -; cdr3_length: 13; v_call: TRBV6-6; j_call: TRBJ1-1; d_call: -; cdr3_aa: CASRDGSITEAFF; cdr3_nt: TGTGCCAGCAGGGACGGCTCAATCACTGAAGCTTTCTTT
clone_size: -; cdr3_length: 14; v_call: TRBV5-5; j_call: TRBJ1-2; d_call: -; cdr3_aa: CASSQSGAGYGYTF; cdr3_nt: TGTGCCAGCAGCCAAAGTGGGGCGGGCTATGGCTACACCTTC
clone_size: -; cdr3_length: 15; v_call: TRBV7-9; j_call: TRBJ2-3; d_call: -; cdr3_aa: CASSPEAGRTDTQYF; cdr3_nt: TGTGCCAGCAGCCCCGAAGCAGGACGAACAGATACGCAGTATTTT
clone_size: -; cdr3_length: 16; v_call: TRBV7-2; j_call: TRBJ1-2; d_call: -; cdr3_aa: CASSSGGDSQAGGYTF; cdr3_nt: TGTGCCAGCAGCTCCGGGGGGGATTCACAAGCGGGTGGCTACACCTTC
clone_size: -; cdr3_length: 15; v_call: TRBV5-1; j_call: TRBJ2-2; d_call: -; cdr3_aa: CASSLLQGNVGELFF; cdr3_nt: TGCGCCAGCAGCTTGTTACAGGGTAACGTCGGGGAGCTGTTTTTT